This T cell receptor beta chain was sequenced during a study of human T cells and chemical hapten exposure. About the study: The patients, most of them female, presented with alopecia areata, totalis or universalis. Study outcomes and limitations: In comparison with controls, expanded TCRs gave rise to a significantly larger number of large CDR3 similarity clusters.

Concerning this clonotype: Its antigen is as yet unknown.

TCRdb re-analysed the RACE reads in MiXCR, keeping a single row per CDR3 protein. The sample lists 180,000 or so distinct CDR3 sequences, 20% to 25% occurring once. The sample's time point: patch test 1, 2 weeks after DPC sensitization. Treatment meaning: therapeutic diphenylcyclopropenone sensitization with weekly scalp DPC. V lost 0 bases to trimming and J lost 10 bases, with 16 bases between them. Per germline, CDR1 SGHRS and CDR2 YFSETQ. The CDR3 has 14 amino acids. This specimen was whole blood, taken in connection with sensitization to the hapten diphenylcyclopropenone (DPC). V gene TRBV5-1 combines with J gene TRBJ1-1; possible D gene TRBD1, 5 bases. The origin of this receptor is a woman between 50 and 59 years old with alopecia areata. Some clones in this sample may be carry-over from other donors' samples. DNA for the CDR3: TGCGCCAGCAGCTTGGGGGGTAGGCTGGGGGGAGCTTTCTTT. Translation gives CASSLGGRLGGAFF.